This T cell receptor beta chain was sequenced for a study of cytomegalovirus exposure and HLA in healthy donors. Looked up from germline, CDR1 is LGHNA and CDR2 is YNFKEQ. The V gene lost 0 bases and the J gene lost 7 bases, with 13 bases spanning the gap. The CDR3 runs to 15 residues. PCR primers comprised 60 Vbeta and 13 Jbeta primers. Clones were sequenced by immunoSEQ multiplex PCR, and TCRdb holds only the in-frame ones, with some missing. Of some 160,000 clones in the sample, around four fifths were seen once. This sequence originates from a male donor in good health and CMV-seronegative. The V gene is TRBV4-2, the J gene TRBJ1-5; TRBD1 is a possible D gene (5 bases). Sequencing used PBMCs. The CDR3 DNA reads TGTGCCAGCAGCCAAGATATGGGGGGAGGGCAGCCCCAGCATTTT. This encodes CASSQDMGGGQPQHF.